This T cell receptor beta chain stems from a study of CD4 T cell repertoires in COVID-19. The method was immunoSEQ multiplex PCR; TCRdb's version includes in-frame clones alone and lacks a portion of them. The sample includes 65,000 to 95,000 clones, 80% to 90% of them seen just once. Trimming cost V 5 bases and J 7 bases; bases outside gene matches: 14. Germline CDR1 SGDLS, CDR2 YYNGEE. This CDR3 is 16 amino acids long. The sequence was collected from a human donor who had COVID-19. Sample: CD4+ T cells from peripheral blood, taken after recovery from COVID-19. The rearrangement uses TRBV9 and TRBJ2-3, with 9 bases identical to TRBD1. The CDR3 reads CASSPNPGQGSNTQYF. The CDR3 DNA reads TGTGCCAGCAGTCCAAATCCGGGACAGGGTTCGAATACGCAGTATTTT.